Below are 30 T cell receptor beta chains sequenced from a single sample in a study of identical twins. TCRdb reanalysed the 5' RACE reads using MiXCR and keeps one entry per CDR3 protein. This sample has roughly 770,000 distinct CDR3 sequences, with around a sixth found just once. These data were likewise used in another study, on T cells expressing NK-cell markers.

The sample comprised PBMCs. The receptors were gathered from a woman between 18 and 29 years old in good health.

A few counts support this clonotype. The chain uses TRBV20-1 and TRBJ2-3, with D uncertain. CDR1 is DFQATT, CDR2 SNEGSKA, per germline (reference sequence). Trimming took 5 bases from V and 3 from J, leaving 18 bases between them. The CDR3 covers 15 residues. This chain's CDR3 is CSALSRLSATDTQYF. CDR3 nucleotide sequence: TGCAGTGCTCTCTCTAGGCTCTCGGCTACAGATACGCAGTATTTT.

This clonotype was seen ten or more times. The chain has TRBV6-6 and TRBJ1-4; maybe TRBD1 (5 bases). There are 12 residues in the CDR3. From germline, CDR1 is MNHNY and CDR2 SVGAGI (reference sequence). V lost 9 bases and J lost 8, with 13 bases in between. The CDR3 is CASGVQGEKLFF. The CDR3 DNA reads as TGTGCCAGTGGGGTGCAGGGCGAAAAACTGTTTTTT.

The rearrangement uses TRBV6-1 and TRBJ2-1; maybe TRBD2 (5 bases). This CDR3 contains 13 residues. The V gene lost 4 bases and the J gene lost 7 bases, with 11 bases spanning the gap. Germline CDR1 and CDR2: MNHNS and SASEGT. The CDR3 bases are TGTGCCAGCAGTGCCGGGAATGCAAATGAGCAGTTCTTC. Translation gives CASSAGNANEQFF.

About this clonotype itself: The germline gene is not matched at one end of the junction; a read error may be the cause. This chain uses TRBV12-3 or TRBV12-4 with TRBJ2-7; 13 positions match TRBD2. The CDR3 covers 14 residues. CDR3 nucleotides: TGTGCCAGCAGAAAGACTAGCGGGGGGCTCCCTACGGACTTC. The encoded protein is CASRKTSGGLPTDF.

The chain has TRBV20-1 and TRBJ2-3; tentatively, D is TRBD1 (5 bases). This CDR3 is built from 13 residues. CDR1 is DFQATT and CDR2 is SNEGSKA in the germline V gene (reference sequence). V lost 6 bases and J 2 bases, leaving 12 bases between the germline ends. CDR3 nucleotide sequence: TGCAGTGCCTACTGGGGCAACACAGATACGCAGTATTTT. It is translated as CSAYWGNTDTQYF.

The genes are TRBV15 and TRBJ2-6; no definite D call. The CDR3 spans 17 residues. Trimming removed 0 bases from V and 0 bases from J, with 9 bases in between. CDR1 and CDR2 (germline): LNHNV, YYDKDF (reference sequence). For the CDR3, the DNA is TGTGCCACCAGCAGAGACCCTTCGTTCTCTGGGGCCAACGTCCTGACTTTC. This translates into CATSRDPSFSGANVLTF.

V is TRBV7-3 and J is TRBJ1-1; tentative D call: TRBD1 (5 bases). Trimming cost V 4 bases and J 10 bases, with 10 bases left between them. Germline V CDR1 and CDR2: SGHTA, FQGTGA. This CDR3 region has 11 residues. CDR3 region: CASSSGGAAFF. The DNA of the CDR3 is TGTGCCAGCAGCTCGGGCGGGGCAGCTTTCTTT.

The chain combines TRBV27 with TRBJ2-7; tentative D call: TRBD2 (5 bases). This CDR3 has 13 residues. V was cut by 6 bases and J by 7 bases, with 16 bases left in between. Germline CDR1 MNHEY, CDR2 SMNVEV (reference sequence). CDR3 region: CASRRAPWEEQYF. The CDR3 nucleotides are TGTGCCAGCAGACGCGCCCCATGGGAGGAGCAGTACTTC.

Only a few counts were recorded for this clonotype. CDR3 bases: TGTGCCAGCAGTACCCTTCCCTACGAGCAGTACTTC. It codes for CASSTLPYEQYF. This chain links TRBV12-3 or TRBV12-4 with TRBJ2-7; D ambiguous. The ends were cut back, 5 bases at V and 2 bases at J, with 7 bases in the middle. The CDR3 runs to 12 residues.

The rearrangement joins TRBV18 to TRBJ2-7; D is possibly TRBD1 or TRBD2 (6 bases each). This CDR3 has 15 residues. The V gene's germline CDR1 is KGHSH and CDR2 LQKENI. V lost 3 bases to trimming and J lost 2 bases, with 14 bases between them. The CDR3 DNA reads TGTGCCAGCTCACCCGTAGGGGGGACGCCCTACGAGCAGTACTTC. Its protein is CASSPVGGTPYEQYF.

This clonotype appeared a few times. The genes are TRBV11-3 and TRBJ1-1; D might be TRBD1 (5 bases). This CDR3 spans 12 amino acids. Trimming shortened V by 2 bases and J by 8 bases, and 9 bases separated the two germline ends. In germline, CDR1 is SGHNT, CDR2 YENEEA. The CDR3 DNA is TGTGCCAGCAGCTTATACCGGGGCGAAGCTTTCTTT. It translates to CASSLYRGEAFF.

The V call is TRBV29-1, the J call TRBJ2-3; 7 bases align to TRBD2. The CDR3 has 15 amino acids. The V and J ends lost 0 bases and 2 bases, in that order; junction bases with no gene match: 5. Germline V gene data show CDR1 as SQVTM and CDR2 as ANQGSEA. CDR3 DNA sequence: TGCAGCGTTGAAGACCAGCGGGACTTCACAGATACGCAGTATTTT. Translated, it gives CSVEDQRDFTDTQYF.

This clonotype occurred many times. The chain couples TRBV12-3 or TRBV12-4 to TRBJ1-5; D is ambiguous. The CDR3 is 14 residues long. V lost 8 bases and J 7 bases, leaving 18 bases between the germline ends. As DNA, the CDR3 is TGTGCCAGCGATCGGCCGGGAGTGGGACAGCCCCAGCATTTT. Protein sequence: CASDRPGVGQPQHF.

This clonotype was seen more than once but under ten times. The chain joins TRBV6-1 to TRBJ1-1, with 7 nucleotides matching TRBD1. The length of the CDR3 is 13 residues. Germline trimming cut 6 bases from V and 10 bases from J; bases unmatched to any gene: 11. The germline V gene has CDR1 MNHNS and CDR2 SASEGT. The CDR3 DNA reads TGTGCCAGCAGACCTGACAGGGTAGGACGAGCTTTCTTT. It codes for CASRPDRVGRAFF.

CDR3 sequence: CASSLGSGTSDEQFF. CDR3 nucleotides: TGTGCCAGCAGTTTAGGTTCCGGGACTAGCGATGAGCAGTTCTTC. The chain combines TRBV12-3 or TRBV12-4 with TRBJ2-1; 10 bases agree with TRBD2. V trimming: 1 base; J trimming: 8 bases; junction bases outside the gene matches: 5. The CDR3 has 15 residues.

The chain uses TRBV6-5 and TRBJ2-7; 8 bases line up with TRBD2. The CDR3 sequence is 15 residues long. V lost 2 bases to trimming and J lost 2 bases; unmatched junction nucleotides: 5. The V gene's germline CDR1 is MNHEY and CDR2 SVGAGI. CDR3 bases: TGTGCCAGCAGTTACCCCGCGGGGGGCACCTACGAGCAGTACTTC. Translated: CASSYPAGGTYEQYF.

This clonotype has more than one count but fewer than ten. The chain is built from TRBV7-3 and TRBJ2-3; 11 nucleotides agree with TRBD1. Germline CDR1 reads SGHTA; CDR2 reads FQGTGA. This CDR3 spans 14 amino acids. V trimming: 8 bases; J trimming: 3 bases; junction bases outside the gene matches: 4. CDR3 in DNA: TGTGCCAGCGGACAGGGGGCTTTAACAGATACGCAGTATTTT. This encodes CASGQGALTDTQYF.

V and J are TRBV28 and TRBJ2-5; 7 nucleotides match TRBD2. The CDR3 consists of 14 residues. V shed 5 bases and J 2 bases; nucleotides not matched to a gene: 5. Germline V gene sequence: CDR1 MDHEN, CDR2 SYDVKM. CDR3 sequence reads: CASSPIAGQETQYF. Here the CDR3 DNA reads TGTGCCAGCAGTCCCATAGCGGGTCAAGAGACCCAGTACTTC.

In its sample, this clonotype was seen a few times. The chain joins TRBV5-1 to TRBJ1-2, with a weak D call TRBD1 (5 bases). CDR1 is SGHRS and CDR2 is YFSETQ in the germline V gene. Trimming shortened V by 0 bases and J by 4 bases, and 13 bases separated the two germline ends. CDR3 length equals 15 residues. The CDR3 DNA reads as TGCGCCAGCAGCTTGGCCGGGACCCTGAGCTATGGCTACACCTTC. Its translation: CASSLAGTLSYGYTF.

The rearrangement joins TRBV12-3 or TRBV12-4 to TRBJ2-2; D remains unclear. Trimming left V 5 bases short and J 5 bases short, with 9 bases between. This CDR3 is 13 amino acids long. The CDR3 region has the DNA TGTGCCAGCAGTCCAACCGTGACCGGGGAGCTGTTTTTT. The encoded protein is CASSPTVTGELFF.

This clonotype was counted between two and nine times. The chain links TRBV14 to TRBJ2-7; D remains ambiguous. V dropped 3 bases and J dropped 2 bases, with 11 bases sitting between them. The CDR3 runs to 14 residues. CDR1 SGHDN and CDR2 FVKESK come from the germline V gene. The CDR3 protein is CASSQSLGPYEQYF. Here the CDR3 DNA reads TGTGCCAGCAGCCAGTCCCTGGGTCCCTACGAGCAGTACTTC.

The sample holds a few counts of this clonotype. The V call is TRBV11-2, the J call TRBJ2-1; 9 nucleotides align to TRBD2. Germline lookup yields CDR1 SGHAT and CDR2 FQNNGV. This CDR3 contains 15 residues. The trim removed 3 bases at V and 8 bases at J, leaving 8 bases unmatched. The CDR3 DNA follows: TGTGCCAGCAGCTTCCTTAGCGGGAGTGGGGATGAGCAGTTCTTC. It encodes CASSFLSGSGDEQFF.

At least ten counts were recorded for this clonotype. The chain employs TRBV7-9 and TRBJ1-1, with D maybe TRBD1 (6 bases). CDR1 and CDR2 (germline): SEHNR, FQNEAQ (reference sequence). The V end lost 5 bases, the J end lost 4 bases, and 11 bases lay between the germline ends. The CDR3 sequence is 13 residues long. CDR3 DNA: TGTGCCAGCAGCACACAGGGAACCACTGAAGCTTTCTTT. Amino acid sequence: CASSTQGTTEAFF. The whole variable domain, remainder taken from reference TRBV7-9 and TRBJ1-1, is DTGVSQNPRHKITKRGQNVTFRCDPISEHNRLYWYRQTLGQGPEFLTYFQNEAQLEKSRLLSDRFSAERPKGSFSTLEIQRTEQGDSAMYLCASSTQGTTEAFFGQGTRLTVV.

This clonotype showed up many times. The chain combines TRBV7-9 with TRBJ1-1, with D possibly TRBD1 on 6 matching bases. Trimming removed 5 bases from V and 4 bases from J, with 11 bases in between. The CDR3 extends over 13 amino acids. Germline CDR1 is SEHNR and CDR2 is FQNEAQ (reference sequence). As DNA, the CDR3 is TGTGCCAGCAGCCGGGGGCTAGGCACTGAAGCTTTCTTT. The encoded protein is CASSRGLGTEAFF.

This clonotype was observed many times. The rearrangement links TRBV6-5 to TRBJ1-5; D is perhaps TRBD1 (5 bases). The V gene's germline CDR1 is MNHEY and CDR2 SVGAGI. This CDR3 comprises 13 residues. Between the trimmed V and J ends, which lost 4 bases and 1 base, there was a span of 5 bases. CDR3 protein: CASSWDSNQPQHF. For the CDR3, the DNA is TGTGCCAGCAGTTGGGACAGCAATCAGCCCCAGCATTTT.

The chain combines TRBV7-9 with TRBJ1-1, with D possibly matching TRBD1 (5 bases). This CDR3 has 15 amino acids. Germline V gene lookup returns CDR1 SEHNR and CDR2 FQNEAQ (reference sequence). The V end lost 7 bases, the J end lost 12 bases, and 27 bases lay between the germline ends. CDR3 residues: CASIKMGRGRHGPFF. In DNA, the CDR3 is TGTGCCAGCATTAAAATGGGAAGGGGCCGCCATGGCCCTTTCTTT.

This clonotype has just a few counts. The rearrangement joins TRBV7-2 to TRBJ2-3; unclear D gene. Trimming removed 5 bases at V and 5 bases at J, with 14 bases between. The length of the CDR3 is 14 residues. Germline CDR1 SGHTA, CDR2 FQGNSA. CDR3 nucleotides: TGTGCCAGCAGCCCCCCGGGCCCGCAAGATACGCAGTATTTT. Translated, it gives CASSPPGPQDTQYF.

The table lists this clonotype with a few counts. The chain links TRBV7-2 to TRBJ2-7; the D gene is possibly TRBD1 (5 bases). This CDR3 comprises 13 residues. Germline CDR1 is SGHTA and CDR2 is FQGNSA. V was trimmed by 3 bases and J by 9 bases, leaving 15 bases between them. The CDR3, as DNA: TGTGCCAGCAGCTTGACAGAAAACATGGCGCAGTACTTC. This codes for CASSLTENMAQYF.

The chain uses TRBV5-1 and TRBJ2-5, with 9 bases lining up with TRBD1. CDR3 size: 16 residues. CDR1 is SGHRS, CDR2 YFSETQ, per germline. V was pared by 3 bases and J by 2 bases, with 8 bases of the junction left unmatched. CDR3 in DNA: TGCGCCAGCAGCTGGCCGAGACAGGGGGTTCAAGAGACCCAGTACTTC. Translated: CASSWPRQGVQETQYF. Variable domain in full (rest from reference TRBV5-1 and TRBJ2-5): KAGVTQTPRYLIKTRGQQVTLSCSPISGHRSVSWYQQTPGQGLQFLFEYFSETQRNKGNFPGRFSGRQFSNSRSEMNVSTLELGDSALYLCASSWPRQGVQETQYFGPGTRLLVL.

This clonotype was seen more than once but under ten times. The chain is built from TRBV21-1 and TRBJ1-5. TRBV21-1 is marked as a pseudogene. The CDR3 covers 11 residues. CDR3 in amino acids: CASTLYQTQHF. DNA of the CDR3: TGTGCCAGCACCTTATACCAGACCCAGCATTTT.